Given below is one TCR beta chain in context. The CDR3 loop spans 16 amino acids. The germline CDR1 and CDR2 sequences are GTSNPN and SVGIG (reference sequence). V shed 3 bases and J shed 0 bases, with 15 bases lying between them. Some clones are missing from TCRdb's copy, which holds only in-frame ones; the method was immunoSEQ multiplex PCR. This repertoire shows a few hundred thousand clones, 60% to 75% found once; its top ten account for roughly 14%. The data originate from a study of cytotoxic CD8 clonotypes in ibrutinib-treated CLL. The chain has TRBV30 and TRBJ1-5; D uncertain. This sequence was found in a human donor with chronic lymphocytic leukemia. This sample comprised PBMCs, obtained after 24 months of ibrutinib treatment. Here the CDR3 DNA reads TGTGCCTGGAGCCGACCGTGGGCCGTTAGCAATCAGCCCCAGCATTTT. Protein sequence: CAWSRPWAVSNQPQHF. The entire variable domain, with the rest obtained from reference TRBV30 and TRBJ1-5, is as follows: SQTIHQWPATLVQPVGSPLSLECTVEGTSNPNLYWYRQAAGRGLQLLFYSVGIGQISSEVPQNLSASRPQDRQFILSSKKLLLSDSGFYLCAWSRPWAVSNQPQHFGDGTRLSIL.